Described below is a single TCR beta chain sequence and its context. V shed 3 bases and J shed 7 bases, with 15 bases lying between them. CDR1 and CDR2 from the germline V gene are MNHEY and SVGAGI. The CDR3 is 14 residues long. This specimen belongs to a study of cytomegalovirus exposure and HLA in healthy donors. It was with 60 Vbeta and 13 Jbeta primers that the PCR ran. Here immunoSEQ multiplex PCR was the method, and the copy in TCRdb shows in-frame clones only, minus some. Here the sample spans around 130,000 clones, about 82% being singletons. Sequencing used PBMCs. The V call is TRBV6-5, the J call TRBJ1-1; D gene uncertain. The sequence came from a man aged 30 to 39 in good health and CMV-seronegative. Written as DNA, the CDR3 is TGTGCCAGCAGTTATGCGGGAGGGATGGGTGAAGCTTTCTTT. It specifies CASSYAGGMGEAFF.